The rows below give T cell receptor beta chains drawn from one sample of a study of PD-L1 blockade in urothelial cancer. TCRdb's copy holds only in-frame clones and misses some; the assay was immunoSEQ multiplex PCR. The sample includes tens of thousands of clones, approximately 80% of them seen just once. Sequencing used PBMCs, obtained around atezolizumab (anti-PD-L1) treatment. The receptors originated from a man aged 35 to 55 with urothelial cancer. CDR3s include the opening cysteine and the closing phenylalanine or tryptophan. Fields, in order: J gene, V gene, clone size, D gene, CDR3 DNA, CDR3 protein. A D gene is named only where the DNA matches it firmly. A clone size is listed for some rows: how often the clone was seen (once, few, many), or a class if it is expanded.

TRBJ2-2 | TRBV30 | . | TRBD2 | TGTGCCTGGACCGGGACTACCAACACCGGGGAGCTGTTTTTT | CAWTGTTNTGELFF
TRBJ2-2 | TRBV28 | . | . | TGTGCCAGCAGGACCGGGGGCGGGGAGCTGTTTTTT | CASRTGGGELFF
TRBJ2-7 | TRBV4-1 | . | . | TGCGCCAGCAGCCAAGGGGCCCTAGCATCCGAGCAGTACTTC | CASSQGALASEQYF
TRBJ1-4 | TRBV28 | . | TRBD1 | TGTGCCAGCAGTCCCTGGACAGGGGAGGGTGAAAAACTGTTTTTT | CASSPWTGEGEKLFF
TRBJ1-1 | TRBV29-1 | . | . | TGCAGCGTTGATCGCGGGAGGGAAGCTTTCTTT | CSVDRGREAFF
TRBJ1-5 | TRBV19 | . | TRBD1 | TGTGCCAGTAGTATGGGCCAGGGGGCGAGTCAGCCCCAGCATTTT | CASSMGQGASQPQHF
TRBJ2-3 | TRBV6-5 | . | . | TGTGCCAGCAGTAGGACAAGGGGAACAGATACGCAGTATTTT | CASSRTRGTDTQYF
TRBJ2-5 | TRBV11-2 | . | TRBD2 | TGTGCCAGCAGCTCCTCTAGCGGACGACAAGAGACCCAGTACTTC | CASSSSSGRQETQYF
TRBJ2-1 | TRBV4-1 | . | . | TGCGCCAGCAGAAACCTAGCAGGACGTAACTCCTACAATGAGCAGTTCTTC | CASRNLAGRNSYNEQFF
TRBJ1-2 | TRBV19 | few | . | TGTGCCAGTAGTCCCAACAGGAGCCCTAACTATGGCTACACCTTC | CASSPNRSPNYGYTF
TRBJ2-7 | TRBV6-1 | . | . | TGTGCCAGCAGTGCAGGGTCAGGCAACCTCTACGAGCAGTACTTC | CASSAGSGNLYEQYF
TRBJ2-1 | TRBV6-1 | . | TRBD2 | TGTGCCAGCAGTGAAAATAGACTAGCGGCCCCACTTCACTACAATGAGCAGTTCTTC | CASSENRLAAPLHYNEQFF
TRBJ1-3 | TRBV19 | . | . | TGTGCCAGTACCCCCGCGGACTACTCTGGAAACACCATATATTTT | CASTPADYSGNTIYF
TRBJ2-1 | TRBV28 | . | . | TGTGCCAGCAGACCTACCTTGGGGGGAGACAATGAGCAGTTCTTC | CASRPTLGGDNEQFF
TRBJ1-2 | TRBV9 | few | . | TGTGCCAGCAGCGAGACAGGCAACTATGGCTACACCTTC | CASSETGNYGYTF
TRBJ2-3 | TRBV6-6 | once | TRBD2 | TGTGCCAGCAGGGGGGGGACTAGCACAGATACGCAGTATTTT | CASRGGTSTDTQYF
TRBJ2-2 | TRBV6-1 | . | . | TGTGCCATGAGGAGTCAGGGAAATCCCGGGGAGCTGTTTTTT | CAMRSQGNPGELFF
TRBJ2-7 | TRBV5-6 | . | . | TGTGCCAGCAGCTTGTTGCAGGAGGGCACCGAGCAGTACTTC | CASSLLQEGTEQYF
TRBJ2-1 | TRBV27 | . | TRBD2 | TGTGCCAGCAGACGCCTTTCTAGCGGGAGGAATGAGCAGTTCTTC | CASRRLSSGRNEQFF
TRBJ1-6 | TRBV5-1 | . | . | TGCGCCAGCAGCTTGCGACAGGAAAATTCACCCCTCCACTTT | CASSLRQENSPLHF
TRBJ1-5 | TRBV19 | . | TRBD1 | TGTGCCAGTAAGACGGGACAGGGTGATCAGCCCCAGCATTTT | CASKTGQGDQPQHF
TRBJ2-3 | TRBV11-2 | . | TRBD2 | TGTGCCAGCAGCTCGTCCGGGACTAGAGTTAATACGCAGTATTTT | CASSSSGTRVNTQYF
TRBJ2-7 | TRBV28 | . | . | TGTGCCAGCAGTCCAGGAGGCAGCAGATCCTACGAGCAGTACTTC | CASSPGGSRSYEQYF
TRBJ2-7 | TRBV28 | few | . | TGTGCCAGCAGTATTAGATACGAGCAGTACTTC | CASSIRYEQYF
TRBJ2-3 | TRBV15 | . | TRBD2 | TGTGCCACCAGCACCGGGACTAGCGGGTTAGATACGCAGTATTTT | CATSTGTSGLDTQYF
TRBJ2-3 | TRBV4-1 | . | TRBD2 | TGCGCCAGCAGCCAAGCGGGACTAGCGGGAGCCGATACGCAGTATTTT | CASSQAGLAGADTQYF
TRBJ1-2 | TRBV28 | . | . | TGTGCCAGCAGTTTTGGTGCGTTCGGCTACACCTTC | CASSFGAFGYTF
TRBJ2-2 | TRBV27 | . | . | TGTGCCAGCAGTTTAAGTTGGCAGGGGGAGCTGTTTTTT | CASSLSWQGELFF
TRBJ1-1 | TRBV2 | . | . | TGTGCCAGCACTTACAGTTTGAACACTGAAGCTTTCTTT | CASTYSLNTEAFF
TRBJ2-7 | TRBV5-4 | . | . | TGTGCCAGCAGCTCCGGGACTTACTACGAGCAGTACTTC | CASSSGTYYEQYF
TRBJ2-1 | TRBV19 | . | . | TGTGCCAGTAGTCCCCTTCTCTACAATGAGCAGTTCTTC | CASSPLLYNEQFF
TRBJ2-1 | TRBV9 | . | . | TGTGCCAGCAGCGTAGAATCCGGAGTCCTTAACAATGAGCAGTTCTTC | CASSVESGVLNNEQFF
TRBJ2-1 | TRBV30 | . | . | TGTGCCTGGAGTGTACGGCTAGCTCCTGAGCAGTTCTTC | CAWSVRLAPEQFF
TRBJ1-3 | TRBV15 | . | . | TGTGCCACCAGCAGACCACCCCCAGGTTCTGGAAACACCATATATTTT | CATSRPPPGSGNTIYF
TRBJ2-1 | TRBV28 | . | TRBD2 | TGTGCCAGCAGTTCCCCGGGACTAGCGGGGACAAATGAGCAGTTCTTC | CASSSPGLAGTNEQFF
TRBJ1-3 | TRBV7-8 | . | . | TGTGCCAGCAGCTCCTACTTCTTCTCTGGAAACACCATATATTTT | CASSSYFFSGNTIYF
TRBJ2-7 | TRBV4-1 | . | TRBD2 | TGCGCCAGCAGCCAACCGACTAGCGGAGCCTACGAGCAGTACTTC | CASSQPTSGAYEQYF
TRBJ1-1 | TRBV18 | . | . | TGTGCCAGCTCACGACAGGACAGCGCTGAAGCTTTCTTT | CASSRQDSAEAFF
TRBJ1-5 | TRBV10-1 | . | . | TGCGCCAGCACCCCTGAGGTGGGGGCCCCTCAGCCCCAGCATTTT | CASTPEVGAPQPQHF
TRBJ1-3 | TRBV27 | . | . | TGTGCCAGCACCAGGGTTAGGGCCTCTTCCGGAAACACCATATATTTT | CASTRVRASSGNTIYF
TRBJ1-3 | TRBV28 | . | . | TGTGCCAGCAGTTTGTTTCGGGGAGCCCCCACCATATATTTT | CASSLFRGAPTIYF
TRBJ2-3 | TRBV28 | . | TRBD2 | TGTGCCACTGGTCTAGCGGGCACAGATACGCAGTATTTT | CATGLAGTDTQYF
TRBJ2-5 | TRBV7-6 | . | TRBD1 | TGTGCCAGCAGCATTAGTTCAGGGGGCCAAGAGACCCAGTACTTC | CASSISSGGQETQYF
TRBJ1-5 | TRBV28 | . | . | TGTGCCAGCAAGAGGGGTAGGGTCCGGGGGAGTCAGCCCCAGCATTTT | CASKRGRVRGSQPQHF
TRBJ2-1 | TRBV6-1 | . | . | TGTGCCAGCAGTGCCGTCAATGAGCAGTTCTTC | CASSAVNEQFF